This entry features one TCR beta chain sequence. These data originate in a study of control samples from healthy donors and cancer patients. CDR3 length: 15 amino acids. In germline, CDR1 is MNHNY, CDR2 SVGAGI (reference sequence). V lost 6 bases to trimming and J lost 6 bases, with 19 bases between them. Libraries were prepared by immunoSEQ multiplex PCR; TCRdb keeps only in-frame clonotypes and omits some of them. The table lists about 94,000 clones, 90% of them singletons. This chain links TRBV6-6 with TRBJ2-3; TRBD2 is a possible D gene (5 bases). The source material was blood. This clonotype was sampled from a woman aged 18 to 35 in good health. As DNA, the CDR3 is TGTGCCAGCAGCCCAAGACCCGGGGTCGGGGATACGCAGTATTTT. It translates to CASSPRPGVGDTQYF.